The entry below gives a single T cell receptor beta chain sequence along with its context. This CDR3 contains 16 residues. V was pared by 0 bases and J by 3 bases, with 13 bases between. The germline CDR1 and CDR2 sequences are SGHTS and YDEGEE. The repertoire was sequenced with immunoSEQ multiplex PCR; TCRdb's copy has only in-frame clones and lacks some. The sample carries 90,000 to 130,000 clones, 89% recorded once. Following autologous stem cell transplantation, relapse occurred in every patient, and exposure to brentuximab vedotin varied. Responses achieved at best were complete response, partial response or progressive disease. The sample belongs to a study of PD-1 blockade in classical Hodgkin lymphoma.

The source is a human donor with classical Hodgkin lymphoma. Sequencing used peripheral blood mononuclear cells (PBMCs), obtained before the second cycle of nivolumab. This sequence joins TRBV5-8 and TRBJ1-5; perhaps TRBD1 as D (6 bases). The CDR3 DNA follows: TGTGCCAGCAGCTTGGGGCAGGGGCTAATCAATCAGCCCCAGCATTTT. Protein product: CASSLGQGLINQPQHF.